This passage covers 32 T cell receptor beta chains from one sample sequenced in a study of shared clonotypes between healthy human individuals. The table came from immunoSEQ multiplex PCR; TCRdb's copy has only in-frame clones and leaves some out. In the table there are approximately 1,500,000 clones, around 95% of which are singletons. The sequencing input was naive CD4+ T cells sorted from blood. Sample subset: CD45RA+ positively selected. Receptors originate from a man aged 25-45 years in good health.

This chain joins TRBV18 and TRBJ2-1; TRBD2 agrees at 11 bases. The CDR3 is made up of 16 amino acids. Germline V gene sequence: CDR1 KGHSH, CDR2 LQKENI. V trimming: 0 bases; J trimming: 3 bases; junction bases outside the gene matches: 1. The CDR3 sequence: CASSPPGLADYNEQFF. CDR3 DNA sequence: TGTGCCAGCTCACCACCGGGACTAGCGGACTACAATGAGCAGTTCTTC.

V and J are TRBV5-1 and TRBJ2-5; maybe TRBD2 (6 bases). CDR1 is SGHRS, CDR2 YFSETQ, per germline. V was clipped by 4 bases and J by 2 bases, with 12 bases between them. The CDR3 has 14 amino acids. CDR3 residues: CASSRGTPQETQYF. CDR3 sequence (DNA): TGCGCCAGCAGCCGGGGGACTCCGCAAGAGACCCAGTACTTC.

CDR3 in DNA: TGTGCCAGTAGTAAGACAGGGGTCACCGGGGAGCTGTTTTTT. This gives the protein CASSKTGVTGELFF. The chain employs TRBV19 and TRBJ2-2; TRBD1 aligns across 8 bases. V lost 4 bases and J lost 4; bases outside the gene matches: 2. CDR1 LNHDA and CDR2 SQIVND come from the germline V gene (reference sequence). The CDR3 is 14 residues long.

J is TRBJ2-1 and V is TRBV2; no definite D call. Trimming removed 7 bases at V and 9 bases at J, with 19 bases between. Germline V gene lookup returns CDR1 SNHLY and CDR2 FYNNEI. The length of the CDR3 is 14 residues. This CDR3 is CASTEGPWSIEQFF. CDR3 nucleotide sequence: TGTGCCAGCACGGAAGGGCCCTGGTCGATTGAGCAGTTCTTC.

The chain joins TRBV28 to TRBJ2-7; perhaps TRBD2 as D (6 bases). V was clipped by 5 bases and J by 6 bases, with 20 bases between them. Germline V lookup: CDR1 MDHEN, CDR2 SYDVKM. This CDR3 is 15 amino acids long. Here the CDR3 reads CASSRQGLPFAEQYF. CDR3 DNA sequence: TGTGCCAGCAGTAGGCAAGGACTACCCTTTGCCGAGCAGTACTTC.

The chain links TRBV6-1 to TRBJ2-3; 9 bases map to TRBD2. This CDR3 spans 14 amino acids. The germline V gene has CDR1 MNHNS and CDR2 SASEGT. J lost 5 bases, V lost 8 bases, and 8 bases had no gene match. The CDR3 is CASSLAGVKDTQYF. CDR3 DNA sequence: TGTGCCAGCTCTTTAGCGGGAGTGAAAGATACGCAGTATTTT.

The CDR3 coding sequence is TGCGCCAGCAGCCAAGATCTAGGAGGGGTACCCTACGAGCAGTACTTC. Protein: CASSQDLGGVPYEQYF. This sequence joins TRBV4-3 and TRBJ2-7; D might be TRBD2 (6 bases). CDR3 length equals 16 residues. Germline V gene data show CDR1 as LGHNA and CDR2 as YSLEER. V lost 0 bases and J lost 2, with 14 bases in between.

This chain uses TRBV5-6 with TRBJ1-3, with 9 bases identical to TRBD1. The ends lost 1 base at V and 5 bases at J; junction bases unmatched: 4. Germline V gives CDR1 SGHDT, CDR2 YYEEEE. CDR3 length: 15 residues. As DNA, the CDR3 is TGTGCCAGCAGCTTGCCAGGGACAGGGAGAAACACCATATATTTT. Amino acids: CASSLPGTGRNTIYF.

The chain carries TRBV5-1 and TRBJ2-1; D gene ambiguous. Trimming stripped 0 bases from V and 8 bases from J, with 12 bases between. CDR3 size: 14 residues. The germline gives CDR1 SGHRS, CDR2 YFSETQ. Here the CDR3 reads CASSLARVWDEQFF. CDR3 bases: TGCGCCAGCAGCTTGGCCCGCGTTTGGGATGAGCAGTTCTTC.

The chain carries TRBV18 and TRBJ2-1; 10 nucleotides match TRBD2. CDR3 length: 14 residues. With V trimmed by 6 bases and J by 5 bases, 4 bases remained unmatched. Germline CDR1 and CDR2: KGHSH and LQKENI. CDR3 residues: CASSDLAGDNEQFF. The CDR3 DNA sequence: TGTGCCAGCTCGGATCTAGCGGGGGACAATGAGCAGTTCTTC.

V gene TRBV2 combines with J gene TRBJ1-2, with unresolved D. V was pared by 3 bases and J by 6 bases, with 20 bases between. The CDR3 covers 16 residues. The germline V gene has CDR1 SNHLY and CDR2 FYNNEI. CDR3 region: CASSDPGTLLGHGYTF. The CDR3 nucleotides are TGTGCCAGCAGTGATCCGGGAACACTGCTAGGGCATGGCTACACCTTC. Full variable domain (outside the CDR3, taken from reference TRBV2 and TRBJ1-2): EPEVTQTPSHQVTQMGQEVILRCVPISNHLYFYWYRQILGQKVEFLVSFYNNEISEKSEIFDDQFSVERPDGSNFTLKIRSTKLEDSAMYFCASSDPGTLLGHGYTFGSGTRLTVV.

V gene TRBV5-4 combines with J gene TRBJ2-7; 11 bases align to TRBD2. V trimming: 4 bases; J trimming: 6 bases; junction bases outside the gene matches: 9. Per the germline V gene, CDR1 is SGHNT and CDR2 is YYREEE (reference sequence). The CDR3 has 15 residues. The CDR3 here is CASSTRLAGMGEQYF. The CDR3 bases are TGTGCCAGCAGCACAAGACTAGCGGGAATGGGCGAGCAGTACTTC.

J is TRBJ2-7 and V is TRBV4-3; 10 bases fit TRBD1. Germline-derived CDR1 and CDR2 are LGHNA and YSLEER. V shed 7 bases and J 0 bases; nucleotides not matched to a gene: 3. This CDR3 region has 14 residues. The DNA of the CDR3 is TGCGCCAGCAACGGGACAGGGGTCTCCTACGAGCAGTACTTC. Translating gives CASNGTGVSYEQYF.

The rearrangement uses TRBV5-1 and TRBJ2-7, with 10 bases lining up with TRBD2. Losses at the gene ends were 4 bases for V and 7 bases for J; bases not matched to a gene: 8. CDR3 length: 14 amino acids. CDR1 and CDR2 from the germline V gene are SGHRS and YFSETQ. DNA of the CDR3: TGCGCCAGCAGCACCGCGGGACTAGCGAATGAGCAGTACTTC. Residues: CASSTAGLANEQYF. The whole variable domain, filled in from reference TRBV5-1 and TRBJ2-7, reads KAGVTQTPRYLIKTRGQQVTLSCSPISGHRSVSWYQQTPGQGLQFLFEYFSETQRNKGNFPGRFSGRQFSNSRSEMNVSTLELGDSALYLCASSTAGLANEQYFGPGTRLTVT.

The V call is TRBV5-1, the J call TRBJ2-7; 10 nucleotides align to TRBD2. The CDR3 has 13 amino acids. V lost 7 bases, J lost 6 bases, and 7 bases stayed unmatched. Germline CDR1 and CDR2: SGHRS and YFSETQ. This chain's CDR3 is CASGSGGRVEQYF. DNA of the CDR3: TGCGCCAGCGGTAGCGGGGGGCGAGTCGAGCAGTACTTC.

This clone appeared a single time. The CDR3 nucleotides are TGTGCCAGCAGCCGTGAACTAGCGGGAGGGGCGGGAAAGCAGTTCTTC. It encodes CASSRELAGGAGKQFF. The chain employs TRBV6-8 and TRBJ2-1, with TRBD2 matching 13 bases. Germline V gene sequence: CDR1 MNHGY, CDR2 SAAAGT. This CDR3 is built from 16 residues. V gave up 6 bases and J gave up 11 bases; unmatched junction bases: 13.

This clone appeared a single time. The chain is built from TRBV10-2 and TRBJ1-3; D is unclear. The CDR3 runs to 15 residues. The V gene lost 3 bases and the J gene lost 7 bases, with 16 bases spanning the gap. Germline CDR1 is WSHSY and CDR2 is SAAADI. The CDR3 spells CASSELESPRNTIYF. CDR3 sequence (DNA): TGCGCCAGCAGTGAACTGGAGAGTCCGCGGAACACCATATATTTT.

This rearrangement joins TRBV5-8 to TRBJ2-2; D remains ambiguous. CDR1 and CDR2 from the germline V gene are SGHTS and YDEGEE. Trimming shortened V by 2 bases and J by 6 bases, and 5 bases separated the two germline ends. This CDR3 comprises 12 residues. This CDR3 reads CASSFHSGELFF. The CDR3 nucleotides read TGTGCCAGCAGCTTCCACTCCGGGGAGCTGTTTTTT.

This chain joins TRBV18 and TRBJ2-5; TRBD2 matches 9 bases. Per the germline V gene, CDR1 is KGHSH and CDR2 is LQKENI. The CDR3 is 15 amino acids. V gave up 6 bases and J gave up 5 bases; unmatched junction bases: 10. CDR3 sequence (DNA): TGTGCCAGCTCCCCTGGACTAGCGACGGGGGAGACCCAGTACTTC. Translated: CASSPGLATGETQYF.

The rearrangement joins TRBV19 to TRBJ2-2; tentative D call: TRBD1 (8 bases). The CDR3 is 15 residues long. The V and J ends lost 5 bases and 7 bases respectively, with 17 bases between them. Germline lookup yields CDR1 LNHDA and CDR2 SQIVND (reference sequence). The CDR3 protein is CASSPLTGDYGELFF. The CDR3 nucleotides read TGTGCCAGTAGTCCCTTGACAGGGGACTACGGGGAGCTGTTTTTT.

The chain carries TRBV29-1 and TRBJ1-2; TRBD1 might be the D (5 bases). V was cut by 2 bases and J by 7 bases, with 17 bases left in between. The CDR3 extends over 14 amino acids. Germline V gene lookup returns CDR1 SQVTM and CDR2 ANQGSEA. CDR3: CSVEPARQGGGYTF. CDR3 coding DNA: TGCAGCGTTGAACCCGCCCGGCAGGGAGGTGGCTACACCTTC.

The rearrangement joins TRBV5-4 to TRBJ1-5, with a weak D call TRBD1 (6 bases). CDR3 size: 13 residues. With 4 bases removed from V and 5 bases from J, the gap between germline ends came to 10 bases. Germline V gives CDR1 SGHNT, CDR2 YYREEE (reference sequence). In DNA, the CDR3 is TGTGCCAGCAGCCAGGGGTCACATCAGCCCCAGCATTTT. It specifies CASSQGSHQPQHF.

This clone was counted a single time. This rearrangement joins TRBV18 to TRBJ1-1; TRBD1 matches at 7 bases. Trimming at V came to 4 bases and at J to 4 bases, leaving 3 bases not matched to a gene. CDR3 length equals 13 residues. Germline loops: CDR1 KGHSH, CDR2 LQKENI. The CDR3 loop reads CASSQGTATEAFF. CDR3 sequence (DNA): TGTGCCAGCTCACAAGGGACAGCCACTGAAGCTTTCTTT.

The rearrangement uses TRBV13 and TRBJ2-1, with TRBD2 matching 13 bases. Per germline, CDR1 PRHDT and CDR2 FYEKMQ (reference sequence). The CDR3 loop spans 14 amino acids. V dropped 8 bases and J dropped 6; count of bases not matched to a gene: 4. CDR3 sequence: CASGGLAGVNEQFF. The DNA for the CDR3 is TGTGCCAGCGGAGGACTAGCGGGAGTCAATGAGCAGTTCTTC.

The chain has TRBV7-6 and TRBJ1-2; D remains ambiguous. The germline CDR1 and CDR2 sequences are SGHVS and FNYEAQ. The CDR3 has 14 residues. Trimming stripped 4 bases from V and 4 bases from J, with 13 bases between. As DNA, the CDR3 is TGTGCCAGCAGCTCCCGATTAGGTCTCTATGGCTACACCTTC. Its protein product is CASSSRLGLYGYTF.

The chain joins TRBV6-6 to TRBJ2-7; D possibly corresponds to TRBD1 (5 bases). Germline lookup yields CDR1 MNHNY and CDR2 SVGAGI (reference sequence). The CDR3 spans 15 residues. Trimming took off 7 bases at V and 2 bases at J, with 18 bases between the two ends. CDR3 nucleotides: TGTGCCAGCATGTCGGCTGGGGAAGGGGCCTACGAGCAGTACTTC. As protein: CASMSAGEGAYEQYF.

The J gene is TRBJ2-1, the V gene TRBV10-1; no clear D. Germline V CDR1 and CDR2: WNHNN, SYGVQD (reference sequence). V gave up 6 bases and J gave up 10 bases, with 7 bases separating them. There are 10 residues in the CDR3. CDR3 in DNA: TGCGCCAGCAGGCGGTGGGAGCAGTTCTTC. Protein: CASRRWEQFF.

This chain uses TRBV7-6 with TRBJ2-2; no firm D call. The CDR3 is 12 residues long. V lost 11 bases and J lost 6, with 13 bases in between. Germline loops: CDR1 SGHVS, CDR2 FNYEAQ. CDR3 loop: CAAGWGAGELFF. The CDR3 DNA is TGTGCCGCCGGATGGGGTGCCGGGGAGCTGTTTTTT. The entire variable domain, with the rest obtained from reference TRBV7-6 and TRBJ2-2, is as follows: GAGVSQSPRYKVTKRGQDVALRCDPISGHVSLYWYRQALGQGPEFLTYFNYEAQQDKSGLPNDRFSAERPEGSISTLTIQRTEQRDSAMYRCAAGWGAGELFFGEGSRLTVL.

V and J are TRBV19 and TRBJ2-7; either TRBD1 or TRBD2 may fit D (5 bases each). Trimming pared 6 bases from V and 6 bases from J, leaving 21 bases between. The CDR3 length is 15 residues. CDR1 and CDR2 from the germline V gene are LNHDA and SQIVND (reference sequence). The CDR3 sequence is CASRLDGARLSEQYF. The CDR3, as DNA: TGTGCCAGTAGACTAGATGGGGCACGCCTCTCCGAGCAGTACTTC.

This chain joins TRBV19 and TRBJ2-3; D is possibly TRBD2 (6 bases). The CDR3 is made up of 16 amino acids. Germline V gene sequence: CDR1 LNHDA, CDR2 SQIVND (reference sequence). Trimming took off 5 bases at V and 1 base at J, with 16 bases between the two ends. CDR3 bases: TGTGCCAGTAGTCCCGGGACTTCAGGCGGCACAGATACGCAGTATTTT. Translating gives CASSPGTSGGTDTQYF.

Points on this clone: The identical CDR3 is also encoded by other nucleotide sequences in the sample. This chain links TRBV6-6 with TRBJ2-2; unclear D gene. Deletions cut 6 bases from V and 6 bases from J, with 8 bases between. The CDR3 contains 12 residues. Germline V gives CDR1 MNHNY, CDR2 SVGAGI (reference sequence). CDR3 loop: CASSPGPGELFF. CDR3 sequence (DNA): TGTGCCAGCAGCCCAGGCCCCGGGGAGCTGTTTTTT.

Notes on this clone: In the same sample, other DNA sequences code for this CDR3. The DNA for the CDR3 is TGCAGCGGGGCCTACACAGATACGCAGTATTTT. It encodes CSGAYTDTQYF. The chain combines TRBV29-1 with TRBJ2-3; D is unresolved. CDR1 is SQVTM, CDR2 ANQGSEA, per germline. The germline V and J ends were trimmed by 7 bases and 2 bases, with 7 bases remaining between them. The CDR3 sequence is 11 residues long.